The T cell receptor (beta chain) under discussion was sequenced for a study of CD8 T cells in Susac syndrome. The CDR3 totals 16 residues. Germline CDR1 is SEHNR and CDR2 is FQNEAQ (reference sequence). V trimming: 5 bases; J trimming: 0 bases; junction bases outside the gene matches: 7. Reverse transcription of 0.5 to 1 ug RNA used random hexamers. TCRdb recomputed calls from the immunoSEQ multiplex PCR reads with MiXCR, one row per CDR3 protein. The table has approximately 49,000 distinct CDR3 sequences, around 93% seen once. The source is a human donor with Susac syndrome. The sample taken for sequencing was CD8+ T cells from PBMCs. The gene calls are TRBV7-9 and TRBJ2-1; 7 nucleotides line up with TRBD1. CDR3 DNA: TGTGCCAGCAGCCCCAGGACAGGCAGCTCCTACAATGAGCAGTTCTTC. Translating it yields CASSPRTGSSYNEQFF.